This T cell receptor (beta chain) was recorded in a study of blood T cell repertoires in COVID-19. Overall study: PBMCs, B-cell-depleted T cells, or T cells provided the cDNA or gDNA that made up the material.

In the authors' methods: Amplification of reference gene primers provided the estimated nucleated cell counts. This table comes from immunoSEQ multiplex PCR, and its TCRdb copy is limited to in-frame clones, with some not included. For V, J and clone size, that table is used; D and trimming come from the DNA. Seen here are approximately 130,000 clones, about 85% observed once, and the top ten hold around 4.2%. The CDR3 is 12 residues long. The V and J ends lost 7 bases and 2 bases, in that order; junction bases with no gene match: 0. The V gene's germline CDR1 is SGHRS and CDR2 YFSETQ. The origin of this receptor is a man aged 60 to 75 with acute or convalescent COVID-19. V is TRBV5-1 and J is TRBJ2-3; 8 bases line up with TRBD1. The material sequenced was peripheral blood. CDR3 in DNA: TGCGCCAGCCAGGGGGCCACAGATACGCAGTATTTT. It codes for CASQGATDTQYF.